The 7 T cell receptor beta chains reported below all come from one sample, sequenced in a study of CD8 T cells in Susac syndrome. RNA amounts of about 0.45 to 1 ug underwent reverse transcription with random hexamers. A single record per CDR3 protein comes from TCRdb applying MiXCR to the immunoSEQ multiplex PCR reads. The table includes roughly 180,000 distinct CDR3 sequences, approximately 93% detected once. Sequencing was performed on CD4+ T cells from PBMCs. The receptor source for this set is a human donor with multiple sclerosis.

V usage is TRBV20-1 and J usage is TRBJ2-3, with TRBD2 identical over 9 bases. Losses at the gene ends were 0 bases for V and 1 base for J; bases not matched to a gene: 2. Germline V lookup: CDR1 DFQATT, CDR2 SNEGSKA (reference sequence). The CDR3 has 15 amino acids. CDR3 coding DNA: TGCAGTGCTAGAGACGAGCGGGAGGGCACAGATACGCAGTATTTT. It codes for CSARDEREGTDTQYF.

The chain's CDR3 is CASSPLDRAYGYTF. DNA for the CDR3: TGTGCCAGCAGCCCCCTTGACAGGGCCTATGGCTACACCTTC. The chain couples TRBV3-1 to TRBJ1-2; 7 bases line up with TRBD1. Germline assignment: CDR1 LGHDT and CDR2 YNNKEL (reference sequence). Losses at the gene ends were 4 bases for V and 4 bases for J; bases not matched to a gene: 6. The CDR3 is made up of 14 amino acids.

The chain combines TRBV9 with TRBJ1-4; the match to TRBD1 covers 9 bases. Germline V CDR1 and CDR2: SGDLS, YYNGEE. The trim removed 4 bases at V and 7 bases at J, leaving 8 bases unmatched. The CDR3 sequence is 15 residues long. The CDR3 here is CASSWRGQGSEKLFF. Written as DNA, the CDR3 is TGTGCCAGCAGCTGGAGGGGACAGGGCTCTGAAAAACTGTTTTTT.

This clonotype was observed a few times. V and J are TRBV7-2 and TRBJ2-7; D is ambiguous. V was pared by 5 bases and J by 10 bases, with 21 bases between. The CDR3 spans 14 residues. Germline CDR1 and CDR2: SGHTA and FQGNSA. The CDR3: CASSQTVTLRGQYF. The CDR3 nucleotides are TGTGCCAGCAGCCAGACTGTAACCCTACGAGGACAGTACTTC.

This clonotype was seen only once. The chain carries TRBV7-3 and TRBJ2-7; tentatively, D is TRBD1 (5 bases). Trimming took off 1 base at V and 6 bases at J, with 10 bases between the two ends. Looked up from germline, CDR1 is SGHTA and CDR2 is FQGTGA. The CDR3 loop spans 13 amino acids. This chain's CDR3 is CASSLSKGVEQYF. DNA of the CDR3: TGTGCCAGCAGCTTAAGTAAAGGGGTCGAGCAGTACTTC. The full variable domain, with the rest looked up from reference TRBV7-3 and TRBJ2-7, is GAGVSQTPSNKVTEKGKYVELRCDPISGHTALYWYRQSLGQGPEFLIYFQGTGAADDSGLPNDRFFAVRPEGSVSTLKIQRTERGDSAVYLCASSLSKGVEQYFGPGTRLTVT.

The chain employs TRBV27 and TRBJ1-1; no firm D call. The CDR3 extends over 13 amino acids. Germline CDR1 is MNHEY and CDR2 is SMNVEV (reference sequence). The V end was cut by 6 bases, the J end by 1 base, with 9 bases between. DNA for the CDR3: TGTGCCAGCAGGCGGGATACGAACACTGAAGCTTTCTTT. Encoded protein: CASRRDTNTEAFF.

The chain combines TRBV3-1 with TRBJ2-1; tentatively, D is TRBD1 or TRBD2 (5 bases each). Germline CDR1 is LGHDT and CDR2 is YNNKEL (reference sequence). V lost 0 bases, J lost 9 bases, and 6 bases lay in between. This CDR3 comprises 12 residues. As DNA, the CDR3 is TGTGCCAGCAGCCAAGAGGGACGTGAGCAGTTCTTC. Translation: CASSQEGREQFF.